In its sample, the clone carrying this T cell receptor beta chain was seen many times. The antigen remains unidentified. The V gene's germline CDR1 is LGHNA and CDR2 YSLEER. The length of the CDR3 is 14 residues. Deletions cut 0 bases from V and 6 bases from J, with 9 bases between. The record originates from a study of CD8 T cells in ankylosing spondylitis. Study results and limitations: Past research had described some motif variants in reactive arthritis synovial fluid and blood. Matched ankylosing spondylitis synovial fluid reportedly contained a significantly enriched population of disease-linked clones.

For TCR beta, libraries came from quantitative 5'-RACE with molecular barcodes. Each CDR3 protein gets one entry after TCRdb re-called the 5' RACE reads with MiXCR. Among fewer than 200,000 distinct CDR3 sequences listed, 9.8% were seen once. The sequence came from a female donor with ankylosing spondylitis or in good health (not recorded which). The sequencing sample was made of blood, either unsorted or a sorted T cell fraction (not recorded which). This chain links TRBV4-3 with TRBJ1-5, with D perhaps matching TRBD1 (5 bases). This chain's CDR3 is CASSQDEGSQPQHF. The CDR3 nucleotides read TGCGCCAGCAGCCAAGATGAGGGGAGTCAGCCCCAGCATTTT.